This record looks at one T cell receptor (beta chain) sequence and its context. In this sample, this clone turned up once. No antigen is known for it. No per-base quality is available; no much larger clone lies one base away. The data were taken from a study of technical replicates of blood from a few donors (TCRdb year 2017). Receptor libraries were prepared by the immunoSEQ multiplex PCR assay. This is the immuneACCESS table as TCRdb keeps it, with only in-frame sequences that have V and J called. A part of the clones is gone; compared with another copy, unresolved V genes explain less than half, and the rest is unexplained. Recorded for this sample are over 65,000 clones; approximately 93% of them occurred a single time. The top ten clonotypes cover under 0.3% of the sample. From V the trimming removes 4 bases and from J it removes 2 bases, while the gene matches leave 10 bases of the junction unaccounted for. From its cysteine to its phenylalanine, the CDR3 spans 17 amino acids. Of the read, only the CDR3 DNA is kept; its 51 bases are in frame from base 1. Per the germline V gene, MGHRA is the CDR1 and YSYEKL is the CDR2.

Sequenced: T cells isolated from PBMCs. The chain was built from TRBV4-1 and TRBJ2-7, with 11 bases aligning to TRBD2. This TCR was sampled from a human donor in good health. The sequenced DNA: TGCGCCAGCAGCCGCCAGGGGGGACTAGCGGAAACCTACGAGCAGTACTTC. It translates as CASSRQGGLAETYEQYF.